The present T cell receptor (beta chain) was sequenced within a study of control samples from healthy donors and cancer patients. Clones were read by immunoSEQ multiplex PCR, and TCRdb kept only the in-frame ones, dropping some. The sample yields 150,000 to 200,000 clones, 80% to 90% seen once. The germline V gene encodes CDR1 PRHDT and CDR2 FYEKMQ (reference sequence). Trimming left V 5 bases short and J 3 bases short, with 10 bases between. This CDR3 comprises 14 residues. The sequenced sample was blood. This receptor was obtained from a young man in good health. This chain links TRBV13 with TRBJ1-4; D remains unclear. This CDR3 is CASSRSRANEKLFF. DNA for the CDR3: TGTGCCAGCAGCCGAAGTAGAGCTAATGAAAAACTGTTTTTT.